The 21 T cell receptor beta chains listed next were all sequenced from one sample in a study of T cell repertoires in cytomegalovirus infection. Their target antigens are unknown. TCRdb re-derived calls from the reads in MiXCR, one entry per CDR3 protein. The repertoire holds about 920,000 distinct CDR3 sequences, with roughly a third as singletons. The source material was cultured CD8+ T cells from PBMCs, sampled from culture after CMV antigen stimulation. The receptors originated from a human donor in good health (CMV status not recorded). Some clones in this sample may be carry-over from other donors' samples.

The CDR3 DNA reads TGCGCCAGCAGCCAAGACGGGGGTTTTATAGGTTCACCCCTCCACTTT. This codes for CASSQDGGFIGSPLHF. The V call is TRBV4-1, the J call TRBJ1-6; possibly TRBD1 for D (5 bases). V lost 0 bases and J lost 9, with 15 bases in between. The germline V gene has CDR1 MGHRA and CDR2 YSYEKL. This CDR3 comprises 16 residues.

This CDR3 reads CASSPGPGATEAFF. For the CDR3, the DNA is TGTGCCAGCAGCCCCGGCCCGGGGGCCACTGAAGCTTTCTTT. This chain uses TRBV27 with TRBJ1-1, with a tentative D call TRBD1 (6 bases). The germline V gene encodes CDR1 MNHEY and CDR2 SMNVEV (reference sequence). V was pared by 6 bases and J by 4 bases, with 15 bases between. CDR3 length: 14 amino acids.

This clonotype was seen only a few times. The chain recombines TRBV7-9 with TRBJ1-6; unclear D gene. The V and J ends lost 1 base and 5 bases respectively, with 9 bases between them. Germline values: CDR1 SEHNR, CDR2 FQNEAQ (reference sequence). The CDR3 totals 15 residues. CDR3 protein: CASSLVEENNSPLHF. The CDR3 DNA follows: TGTGCCAGCAGCTTAGTTGAAGAAAATAATTCACCCCTCCACTTT.

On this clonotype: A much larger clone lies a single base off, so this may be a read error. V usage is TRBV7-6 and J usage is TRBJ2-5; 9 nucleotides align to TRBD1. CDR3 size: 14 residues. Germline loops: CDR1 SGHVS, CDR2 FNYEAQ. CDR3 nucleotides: TGTGTCAGCAGCCAGGCTGGGACAGGGTACACCCAGTACTTC. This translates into CVSSQAGTGYTQYF.

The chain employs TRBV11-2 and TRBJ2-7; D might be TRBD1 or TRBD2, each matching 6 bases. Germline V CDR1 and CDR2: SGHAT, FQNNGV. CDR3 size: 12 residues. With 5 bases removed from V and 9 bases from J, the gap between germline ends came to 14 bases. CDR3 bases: TGTGCCAGCAGCACCGGGGGCCTCGGGCAGTACTTC. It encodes CASSTGGLGQYF.

CDR3 bases: TGTGCCATCAGAACCACTCTAGCGGAGTATCGCACAGATACGCAGTATTTT. It translates to CAIRTTLAEYRTDTQYF. This chain connects TRBV10-3 to TRBJ2-3; TRBD2 agrees at 7 bases. From germline, CDR1 is ENHRY and CDR2 SYGVKD. J lost 1 base, V lost 6 bases, and 13 bases had no gene match. The CDR3 is made up of 17 amino acids.

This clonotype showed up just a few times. The DNA for the CDR3 is TGTGCCAGCATAGGACGCCGGTCCTACAATGAGCAGTTCTTC. Protein product: CASIGRRSYNEQFF. The chain couples TRBV6-2 or TRBV6-3 to TRBJ2-1; D is undetermined. The CDR3 runs to 14 residues. Between the trimmed V and J ends, which lost 7 bases and 1 base, there was a span of 11 bases. Germline V gene lookup returns CDR1 MNHEY and CDR2 SVGEGT.

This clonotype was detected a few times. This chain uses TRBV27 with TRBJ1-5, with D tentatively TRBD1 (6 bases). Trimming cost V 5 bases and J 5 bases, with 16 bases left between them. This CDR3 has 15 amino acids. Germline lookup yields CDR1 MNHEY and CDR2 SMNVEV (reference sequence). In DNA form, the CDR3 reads TGTGCCAGCAGTCCCCTGGACAGTAAATATCAGCCCCAGCATTTT. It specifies CASSPLDSKYQPQHF.

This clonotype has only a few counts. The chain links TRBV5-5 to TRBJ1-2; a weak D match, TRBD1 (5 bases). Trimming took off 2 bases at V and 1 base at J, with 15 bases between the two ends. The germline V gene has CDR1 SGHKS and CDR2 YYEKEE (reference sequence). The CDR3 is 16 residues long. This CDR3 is CASSLHRSSINYGYTF. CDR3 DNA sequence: TGTGCCAGCAGCTTACACAGGTCCTCAATTAACTATGGCTACACCTTC.

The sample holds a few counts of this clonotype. CDR3 bases: TGCGCCAGCAGTGATGGGACAGCTCCTTCCTACGAGCAGTACTTC. Protein product: CASSDGTAPSYEQYF. This chain links TRBV10-2 with TRBJ2-7; 7 nucleotides align to TRBD1. Looked up from germline, CDR1 is WSHSY and CDR2 is SAAADI. This CDR3 is 15 amino acids long. Unmatched junction bases numbered 6, after V lost 3 bases and J lost 1 base.

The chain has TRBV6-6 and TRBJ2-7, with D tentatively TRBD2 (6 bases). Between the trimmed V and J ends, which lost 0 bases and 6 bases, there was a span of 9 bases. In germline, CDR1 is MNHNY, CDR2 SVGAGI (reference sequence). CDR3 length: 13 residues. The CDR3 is CASSYSGGSEQYF. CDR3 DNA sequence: TGTGCCAGCAGTTACTCGGGGGGAAGCGAGCAGTACTTC.

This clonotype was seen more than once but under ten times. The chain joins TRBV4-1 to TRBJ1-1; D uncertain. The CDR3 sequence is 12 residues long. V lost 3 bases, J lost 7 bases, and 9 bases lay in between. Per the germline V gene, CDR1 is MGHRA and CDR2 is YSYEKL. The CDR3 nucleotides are TGCGCCAGCAGCCAGGGAAAATTTGAAGCTTTCTTT. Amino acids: CASSQGKFEAFF.

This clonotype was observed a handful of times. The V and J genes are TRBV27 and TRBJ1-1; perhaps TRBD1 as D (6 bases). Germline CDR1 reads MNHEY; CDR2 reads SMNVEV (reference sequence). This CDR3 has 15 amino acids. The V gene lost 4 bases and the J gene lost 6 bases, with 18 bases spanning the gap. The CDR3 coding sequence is TGTGCCAGCAGTTCCCAAAAGGGGGGCGAGGCTGAAGCTTTCTTT. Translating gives CASSSQKGGEAEAFF.

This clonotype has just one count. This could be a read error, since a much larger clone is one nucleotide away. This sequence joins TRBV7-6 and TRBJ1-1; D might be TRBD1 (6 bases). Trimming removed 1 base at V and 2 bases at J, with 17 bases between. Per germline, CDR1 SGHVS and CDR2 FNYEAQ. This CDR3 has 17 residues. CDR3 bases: TGTGCCAGCAGCTTAGTTGCCATGACAGGCCAAAACACTGAAGCTTTCTTT. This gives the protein CASSLVAMTGQNTEAFF. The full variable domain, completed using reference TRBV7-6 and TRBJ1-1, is GAGVSQSPRYKVTKRGQDVALRCDPISGHVSLYWYRQALGQGPEFLTYFNYEAQQDKSGLPNDRFSAERPEGSISTLTIQRTEQRDSAMYRCASSLVAMTGQNTEAFFGQGTRLTVV.

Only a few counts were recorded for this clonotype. The CDR3: CASSPPSRFDEQFF. The DNA for the CDR3 is TGTGCCAGCAGCCCGCCCTCTAGGTTCGATGAGCAGTTCTTC. The rearrangement joins TRBV11-2 to TRBJ2-1; no definite D call. V was pared by 5 bases and J by 8 bases, with 16 bases between. Germline V gives CDR1 SGHAT, CDR2 FQNNGV. The CDR3 has 14 residues.

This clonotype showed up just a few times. The CDR3 loop reads CASRQVPLAKNIQYF. CDR3 nucleotides: TGTGCCAGCCGACAGGTCCCACTAGCCAAAAACATTCAGTACTTC. The rearrangement uses TRBV27 and TRBJ2-4, with D possibly TRBD1 on 6 matching bases. Germline V lookup: CDR1 MNHEY, CDR2 SMNVEV (reference sequence). This CDR3 has 15 residues. V was trimmed by 8 bases and J by 0 bases, leaving 14 bases between them.

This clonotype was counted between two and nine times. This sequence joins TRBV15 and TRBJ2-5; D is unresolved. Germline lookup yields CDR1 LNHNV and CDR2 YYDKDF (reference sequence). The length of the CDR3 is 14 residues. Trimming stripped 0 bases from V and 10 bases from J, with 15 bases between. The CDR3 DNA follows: TGTGCCACCAGCAGAGATAAGGGCGGACCGGGCCAGTACTTC. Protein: CATSRDKGGPGQYF.

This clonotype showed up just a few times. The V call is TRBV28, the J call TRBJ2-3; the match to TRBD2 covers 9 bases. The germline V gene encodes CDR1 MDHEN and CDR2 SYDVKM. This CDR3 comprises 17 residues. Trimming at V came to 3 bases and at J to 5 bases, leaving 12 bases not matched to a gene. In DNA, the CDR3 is TGTGCCAGCAGTTTTAGAAGCGGGGGGCCCCGAGGAGATACGCAGTATTTT. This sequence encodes CASSFRSGGPRGDTQYF.

CDR3 sequence: CASTVGGQGQFF. Written as DNA, the CDR3 is TGTGCCAGCACCGTGGGGGGGCAGGGACAGTTCTTC. This chain links TRBV11-2 with TRBJ2-1, with D perhaps matching TRBD2 (7 bases). CDR1 is SGHAT and CDR2 is FQNNGV in the germline V gene. The ends were cut back, 7 bases at V and 13 bases at J, with 17 bases in the middle. The CDR3 totals 12 residues.

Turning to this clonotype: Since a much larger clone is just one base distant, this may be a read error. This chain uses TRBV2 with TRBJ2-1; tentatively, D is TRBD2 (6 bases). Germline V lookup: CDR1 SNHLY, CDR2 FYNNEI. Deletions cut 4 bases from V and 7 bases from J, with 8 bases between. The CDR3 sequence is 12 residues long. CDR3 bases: TGTGCCAGCAGTGGACTAGAAAATGAGCAGTTCTTC. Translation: CASSGLENEQFF.

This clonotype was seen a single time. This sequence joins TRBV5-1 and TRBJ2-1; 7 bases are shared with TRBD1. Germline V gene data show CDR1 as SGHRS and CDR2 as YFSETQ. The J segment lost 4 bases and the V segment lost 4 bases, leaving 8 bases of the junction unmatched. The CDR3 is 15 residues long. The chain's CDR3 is CASSQGLTGYNEQFF. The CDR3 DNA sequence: TGCGCCAGCAGCCAGGGGCTGACAGGGTACAATGAGCAGTTCTTC.